Below are 11 T cell receptor beta chains sequenced from a single sample in a study of shared clonotypes between healthy human individuals. Sequenced by immunoSEQ multiplex PCR; TCRdb stores in-frame clones only, minus some. The sample holds 2 million to 2.5 million clones, nearly 97% seen once. Sequenced material: naive CD4+ T cells sorted from blood. Subset: CD45RA+ positively selected. Receptors originate from a young man in good health.

This clone was seen only once. The genes are TRBV4-1 and TRBJ1-2, with 7 bases matching TRBD1. The V gene's germline CDR1 is MGHRA and CDR2 YSYEKL. The CDR3 is made up of 14 amino acids. The junction had 9 bases not matched to a gene; V was cut back by 7 bases and J by 4 bases. The CDR3 loop is CASNTNRGSYGYTF. CDR3 DNA: TGCGCCAGCAACACCAACAGGGGTTCCTATGGCTACACCTTC.

This rearrangement joins TRBV15 to TRBJ1-2; 9 bases fit TRBD1. V gave up 0 bases and J gave up 4 bases; unmatched junction bases: 0. The CDR3 spans 14 residues. In germline, CDR1 is LNHNV, CDR2 YYDKDF (reference sequence). The DNA for the CDR3 is TGTGCCACCAGCAGAGAGGGACAGGGCTATGGCTACACCTTC. This encodes CATSREGQGYGYTF.

The chain employs TRBV5-1 and TRBJ2-7; D gene uncertain. Germline-derived CDR1 and CDR2 are SGHRS and YFSETQ. This CDR3 contains 15 residues. Trimming shortened V by 1 base and J by 2 bases, and 13 bases separated the two germline ends. The CDR3 bases are TGCGCCAGCAGCTTGTCGGCAGGCGTCCCCTACGAGCAGTACTTC. Its translation: CASSLSAGVPYEQYF. The full variable domain, completed using reference TRBV5-1 and TRBJ2-7, is KAGVTQTPRYLIKTRGQQVTLSCSPISGHRSVSWYQQTPGQGLQFLFEYFSETQRNKGNFPGRFSGRQFSNSRSEMNVSTLELGDSALYLCASSLSAGVPYEQYFGPGTRLTVT.

Turning to this clone: Other DNA sequences in this specimen translate into the identical CDR3. V gene TRBV28 combines with J gene TRBJ1-6; 7 positions agree with TRBD1. There are 14 residues in the CDR3. With V trimmed by 5 bases and J by 6 bases, 4 bases remained unmatched. From germline, CDR1 is MDHEN and CDR2 SYDVKM. CDR3 DNA sequence: TGTGCCAGCAGTACCGGGACAGTTAATTCACCCCTCCACTTT. Protein: CASSTGTVNSPLHF.

The chain joins TRBV11-2 to TRBJ1-6; D uncertain. The CDR3 is made up of 14 amino acids. V lost 0 bases and J lost 9, with 9 bases in between. CDR1 and CDR2 (germline): SGHAT, FQNNGV. CDR3 sequence: CASSLEGGISPLHF. The CDR3 coding sequence is TGTGCCAGCAGCTTAGAGGGTGGGATTTCACCCCTCCACTTT. The variable domain in full, with the rest retrieved from reference TRBV11-2 and TRBJ1-6, is EAGVAQSPRYKIIEKRQSVAFWCNPISGHATLYWYQQILGQGPKLLIQFQNNGVVDDSQLPKDRFSAERLKGVDSTLKIQPAKLEDSAVYLCASSLEGGISPLHFGNGTRLTVT.

The chain carries TRBV6-5 and TRBJ1-6, with 10 bases fitting TRBD1. V shed 7 bases, J shed 6 bases, and the junction held 6 bases outside the gene matches. Germline CDR1 is MNHEY and CDR2 is SVGAGI. The CDR3 sequence is 15 residues long. The CDR3 loop reads CASTETGGVNSPLHF. As DNA, the CDR3 is TGTGCCAGCACCGAGACAGGGGGCGTTAATTCACCCCTCCACTTT.

The chain recombines TRBV20-1 with TRBJ1-1; D gene ambiguous. The CDR3 runs 11 residues. The germline CDR1 and CDR2 sequences are DFQATT and SNEGSKA (reference sequence). Trimming took off 6 bases at V and 9 bases at J, with 14 bases between the two ends. The DNA of the CDR3 is TGCAGTGCCACGCGAGGTGAAAAAGCTTTCTTT. This codes for CSATRGEKAFF.

The chain has TRBV27 and TRBJ1-3, with no clear D. Germline lookup yields CDR1 MNHEY and CDR2 SMNVEV (reference sequence). The V end lost 5 bases, the J end lost 0 bases, and 8 bases lay between the germline ends. This CDR3 has 14 residues. The CDR3 DNA follows: TGTGCCAGCAGTAACACCTTCTCTGGAAACACCATATATTTT. It codes for CASSNTFSGNTIYF.

This rearrangement joins TRBV7-2 to TRBJ2-7, with TRBD2 matching 11 bases. The CDR3 loop spans 19 amino acids. Per the germline V gene, CDR1 is SGHTA and CDR2 is FQGNSA. V gave up 3 bases and J gave up 3 bases; unmatched junction bases: 16. The CDR3 here is CASSFIGGAPSGGHYEQYF. The CDR3 DNA reads as TGTGCCAGCAGCTTTATCGGGGGCGCTCCTAGCGGGGGGCACTACGAGCAGTACTTC.

About this clone: Distinct nucleotide sequences in the sample also encode this CDR3. The chain couples TRBV6-6 to TRBJ1-1; D unclear. V shed 1 base and J shed 2 bases, with 5 bases lying between them. Per the germline V gene, CDR1 is MNHNY and CDR2 is SVGAGI (reference sequence). The CDR3 covers 13 residues. CDR3 in DNA: TGTGCCAGCAGTTACTTGGGAAACACTGAAGCTTTCTTT. It yields the protein CASSYLGNTEAFF.

This sequence joins TRBV27 and TRBJ1-1, with 7 bases lining up with TRBD1. Germline CDR1 reads MNHEY; CDR2 reads SMNVEV (reference sequence). V lost 6 bases and J lost 0; bases outside the gene matches: 7. The CDR3 consists of 15 residues. For the CDR3, the DNA is TGTGCCAGCAGCACGGGACAGACCATGAACACTGAAGCTTTCTTT. It specifies CASSTGQTMNTEAFF.